These T cell receptor beta chains were read from a single sample in a study of blood T cell repertoires in COVID-19. The method was immunoSEQ multiplex PCR; TCRdb's version includes in-frame clones alone and lacks a portion of them. The table shows about 410,000 clones, with 85% to 90% occurring only once. Sequencing was carried out using PBMCs or T cells enriched from blood (not recorded which). These receptors were collected from a woman aged 30 to 39 who had recovered from COVID-19. CDR3s include the opening cysteine and the closing phenylalanine or tryptophan. Fields, in order: J gene, clone size, D gene, V gene, CDR3 DNA, CDR3 protein. D genes are given only for firm matches. Expanded clones get a size class; other rows say once, few or many, or leave the size out.

J gene: TRBJ1-1; clone size: once; D gene: .; V gene: TRBV29-1; CDR3 DNA: TGCAGCGTTGTACCCCGGGGGGGAAACACTGAAGCTTTCTTT; CDR3 protein: CSVVPRGGNTEAFF
J gene: TRBJ2-1; clone size: once; D gene: .; V gene: TRBV27; CDR3 DNA: TGTGCCAGCAGTTTACGGGTCCAGAGCTTCGACAATGAGCAGTTCTTC; CDR3 protein: CASSLRVQSFDNEQFF
J gene: TRBJ1-1; clone size: .; D gene: TRBD1; V gene: TRBV29-1; CDR3 DNA: TGCAGCGTCGCAGGTTCAGGGGGTACTGAAGCTTTCTTT; CDR3 protein: CSVAGSGGTEAFF
J gene: TRBJ2-1; clone size: .; D gene: TRBD1; V gene: TRBV27; CDR3 DNA: TGTGCCAGCAGACCATCAGGGGGCGGGAATGAGCAGTTCTTC; CDR3 protein: CASRPSGGGNEQFF
J gene: TRBJ2-5; clone size: .; D gene: .; V gene: TRBV2; CDR3 DNA: TGTGCCAGCAGTGAACAGGGGCAAGAGACCCAGTACTTC; CDR3 protein: CASSEQGQETQYF
J gene: TRBJ2-7; clone size: once; D gene: TRBD1; V gene: TRBV28; CDR3 DNA: TGTGCCAGCAATGGACAGGACGAGCAGTACTTC; CDR3 protein: CASNGQDEQYF
J gene: TRBJ2-5; clone size: .; D gene: .; V gene: TRBV6-5; CDR3 DNA: TGTGCCAGCAGGGCTGGGACTTTTGAGACCCAGTACTTC; CDR3 protein: CASRAGTFETQYF
J gene: TRBJ1-6; clone size: .; D gene: .; V gene: TRBV30; CDR3 DNA: TGTGCCTGGAGTGTAGACCCCAGGGATAATTCACCCCTCCACTTT; CDR3 protein: CAWSVDPRDNSPLHF
J gene: TRBJ1-1; clone size: .; D gene: .; V gene: TRBV11-2; CDR3 DNA: TGTGCCAGCAGCTTTTCGGCAGGGAACACTGAAGCTTTCTTT; CDR3 protein: CASSFSAGNTEAFF
J gene: TRBJ2-3; clone size: .; D gene: .; V gene: TRBV18; CDR3 DNA: TGTGCCAGGCGATGGGATACGCAGTATTTT; CDR3 protein: CARRWDTQYF
J gene: TRBJ1-4; clone size: few; D gene: TRBD1; V gene: TRBV28; CDR3 DNA: TGTGCCAGCAACCCCGGGACAGGGTTTGAAAAACTGTTTTTT; CDR3 protein: CASNPGTGFEKLFF
J gene: TRBJ2-7; clone size: .; D gene: TRBD1; V gene: TRBV30; CDR3 DNA: TGTGCCTGGAAGCCAAGAAGATCCCAGGGGGTCCCCTACGAGCAGTACTTC; CDR3 protein: CAWKPRRSQGVPYEQYF
J gene: TRBJ1-1; clone size: .; D gene: TRBD1; V gene: TRBV18; CDR3 DNA: TGTGCCAGCTCACCCCCCGGGACAGCAAAGAACACTGAAGCTTTCTTT; CDR3 protein: CASSPPGTAKNTEAFF
J gene: TRBJ2-7; clone size: .; D gene: .; V gene: TRBV7-2; CDR3 DNA: TGTGCCAGCAGCTTAGGTGTCGGCGTCGGGGATACCTACGAGCAGTACTTC; CDR3 protein: CASSLGVGVGDTYEQYF
J gene: TRBJ2-2; clone size: .; D gene: .; V gene: TRBV6-1; CDR3 DNA: TGTGCCAGCAGTGAAGAAAGGGGAAACACCGGGGAGCTGTTTTTT; CDR3 protein: CASSEERGNTGELFF
J gene: TRBJ2-7; clone size: .; D gene: TRBD2; V gene: TRBV27; CDR3 DNA: TGTGCCAGGAGTACTCTTTTACCGGGACTAGCGGGACACGAGCAGTACTTC; CDR3 protein: CARSTLLPGLAGHEQYF
J gene: TRBJ2-5; clone size: .; D gene: .; V gene: TRBV4-1; CDR3 DNA: TGCGCCAGCAGCCAAGTTATGCAGGAGACCCAGTACTTC; CDR3 protein: CASSQVMQETQYF
J gene: TRBJ2-1; clone size: .; D gene: TRBD2; V gene: TRBV6-5; CDR3 DNA: TGTGCCAGCAGTCAGGGACTAGGAGCATACAATGAGCAGTTCTTC; CDR3 protein: CASSQGLGAYNEQFF
J gene: TRBJ2-5; clone size: .; D gene: TRBD2; V gene: TRBV10-3; CDR3 DNA: TGTGCCATCAGTGGGGGACTAGCGGAGGAAGAGACCCAGTACTTC; CDR3 protein: CAISGGLAEEETQYF
J gene: TRBJ1-3; clone size: .; D gene: .; V gene: TRBV6-5; CDR3 DNA: TGTGCCAGCAGACCCGGGACTGCCTCTGGAAACACCATATATTTT; CDR3 protein: CASRPGTASGNTIYF
J gene: TRBJ1-3; clone size: .; D gene: TRBD1; V gene: TRBV6-5; CDR3 DNA: TGTGCCAGCAGTCGGACAGGGGTTGGAAACACCATATATTTT; CDR3 protein: CASSRTGVGNTIYF
J gene: TRBJ1-2; clone size: few; D gene: .; V gene: TRBV27; CDR3 DNA: TGTGCCAGCAGTCCGACAACAGGGTATCATGGCTACACCTTC; CDR3 protein: CASSPTTGYHGYTF
J gene: TRBJ2-2; clone size: .; D gene: TRBD2; V gene: TRBV28; CDR3 DNA: TGTGCCAGCAGCCGACTAGCCTTAAGCCGTCCCGGGGAGCTGTTTTTT; CDR3 protein: CASSRLALSRPGELFF
J gene: TRBJ2-7; clone size: .; D gene: .; V gene: TRBV2; CDR3 DNA: TGTGCCAGCAGTGGGCCGTACTACGAGCAGTACTTC; CDR3 protein: CASSGPYYEQYF
J gene: TRBJ2-5; clone size: .; D gene: TRBD1; V gene: TRBV5-1; CDR3 DNA: TGCGCCAGCAGCAGCTACCGGGACAGAATACAAGAGACCCAGTACTTC; CDR3 protein: CASSSYRDRIQETQYF
J gene: TRBJ2-1; clone size: .; D gene: TRBD2; V gene: TRBV28; CDR3 DNA: TGTGCCAGCAGTTTAAGCGGGAGCTTTGGCGATGAGCAGTTCTTC; CDR3 protein: CASSLSGSFGDEQFF
J gene: TRBJ1-1; clone size: .; D gene: .; V gene: TRBV10-3; CDR3 DNA: TGTGCCGTTCTAGGATCCACGAACACTGAAGCTTTCTTT; CDR3 protein: CAVLGSTNTEAFF
J gene: TRBJ2-1; clone size: .; D gene: TRBD2; V gene: TRBV27; CDR3 DNA: TGTGCCAGCAGTTTAATAGAGTCAGCTAGCGGGAGGTATAACAATGAGCAGTTCTTC; CDR3 protein: CASSLIESASGRYNNEQFF
J gene: TRBJ2-7; clone size: once; D gene: TRBD1; V gene: TRBV2; CDR3 DNA: TGTGCCAGCAGATTCGGTGGACAGGACGACTTC; CDR3 protein: CASRFGGQDDF
J gene: TRBJ2-3; clone size: .; D gene: TRBD2; V gene: TRBV6-5; CDR3 DNA: TGTGCCACCGGGACTAGCGGTAGACCAACGCAGTATTTT; CDR3 protein: CATGTSGRPTQYF
J gene: TRBJ1-1; clone size: .; D gene: TRBD1; V gene: TRBV9; CDR3 DNA: TGTGCCAGCAGCGTAGACCCCCAGGGGGCAAACACTGAAGCTTTCTTT; CDR3 protein: CASSVDPQGANTEAFF
J gene: TRBJ2-2; clone size: .; D gene: .; V gene: TRBV2; CDR3 DNA: TGTGCCAGCCGAGAACTAGTCCGGGAGCTGTTTTTT; CDR3 protein: CASRELVRELFF
J gene: TRBJ2-2; clone size: .; D gene: .; V gene: TRBV5-6; CDR3 DNA: TGTGCCAGCAGCTGGCGATGGGGCTCCGGGGAGCTGTTTTTT; CDR3 protein: CASSWRWGSGELFF
J gene: TRBJ1-6; clone size: .; D gene: .; V gene: TRBV6-5; CDR3 DNA: TGTGCCAGCAGTTACGGGAGAATTAATTCACCCCTCCACTTT; CDR3 protein: CASSYGRINSPLHF
J gene: TRBJ2-4; clone size: .; D gene: TRBD1; V gene: TRBV4-1; CDR3 DNA: TGCGCCAGCAGCCACCTCGGGACAGGCAAAAACATTCAGTACTTC; CDR3 protein: CASSHLGTGKNIQYF
J gene: TRBJ2-5; clone size: .; D gene: TRBD1; V gene: TRBV6-1; CDR3 DNA: TGTGCCAGCAGTGAGCGGGACAGGGGGCTCCAAGAGACCCAGTACTTC; CDR3 protein: CASSERDRGLQETQYF
J gene: TRBJ2-7; clone size: .; D gene: .; V gene: TRBV18; CDR3 DNA: TGTGCCAGCTCACCATTCCAAACGGGAATGAACTACGAGCAGTACTTC; CDR3 protein: CASSPFQTGMNYEQYF
J gene: TRBJ1-5; clone size: .; D gene: .; V gene: TRBV13; CDR3 DNA: TGTGCCAGCAGCTCGTCAGACAATCAGCCCCAGCATTTT; CDR3 protein: CASSSSDNQPQHF
J gene: TRBJ1-1; clone size: .; D gene: .; V gene: TRBV6-5; CDR3 DNA: TGTGCCAGCAGTCAGGGTCTTGGGGTGAACACTGAAGCTTTCTTT; CDR3 protein: CASSQGLGVNTEAFF
J gene: TRBJ1-6; clone size: many; D gene: .; V gene: TRBV9; CDR3 DNA: TGTGCCAGCAGCACAACAGGGACGTATAATTCACCCCTCCACTTT; CDR3 protein: CASSTTGTYNSPLHF
J gene: TRBJ2-1; clone size: .; D gene: TRBD2; V gene: TRBV3-1/TRBV3-2; CDR3 DNA: TGTGCCAGCAGCCAACTAGCGGGAGGGTACAATGAGCAGTTCTTC; CDR3 protein: CASSQLAGGYNEQFF
J gene: TRBJ2-2; clone size: .; D gene: TRBD2; V gene: TRBV15; CDR3 DNA: TGTGCCACCACCACCGGGACTAGTCATGGGGCCGGGGAGCTGTTTTTT; CDR3 protein: CATTTGTSHGAGELFF
J gene: TRBJ2-7; clone size: once; D gene: TRBD2; V gene: TRBV6-5; CDR3 DNA: TGTGCCACCATGGACGGGGGGGGATGGGAGCAGTACTTC; CDR3 protein: CATMDGGGWEQYF
J gene: TRBJ2-3; clone size: .; D gene: .; V gene: TRBV10-3; CDR3 DNA: TGTGCCATCAGCCGCCAGGGGGAGGACACAGATACGCAGTATTTT; CDR3 protein: CAISRQGEDTDTQYF
J gene: TRBJ1-2; clone size: once; D gene: .; V gene: TRBV10-1; CDR3 DNA: TGCGCCACCTTATACCCAGGGAAGGATGGCTACACCTTC; CDR3 protein: CATLYPGKDGYTF
J gene: TRBJ1-5; clone size: .; D gene: TRBD1; V gene: TRBV27; CDR3 DNA: TGTGCCAGCAGCGACAGGGGTGGCAATCAGCCCCAGCATTTT; CDR3 protein: CASSDRGGNQPQHF
J gene: TRBJ1-2; clone size: .; D gene: TRBD1; V gene: TRBV7-9; CDR3 DNA: TGTGCCAGCAGCCCGGACAGGACACATGGCTACACCTTC; CDR3 protein: CASSPDRTHGYTF
J gene: TRBJ2-1; clone size: .; D gene: TRBD1; V gene: TRBV2; CDR3 DNA: TGTGCCAGCAGTCTACTCACAGGGGGCTCTGAGCAGTTCTTC; CDR3 protein: CASSLLTGGSEQFF